The entry that follows covers one T cell receptor (beta chain) sequence. This clone qualifies as medium-sized (0.01 to 0.1%). Which antigen it targets is not known. No much larger clone exists at a distance of one base, and base qualities are not known. Including the terminal cysteine and phenylalanine, the CDR3 comprises 14 residues. Only the CDR3 portion is preserved as DNA: 42 bases, with reading frame beginning at the first base. The CDR1 and CDR2 encoded by the germline V gene are SGHRS and YFSETQ. Deletion took 3 bases off V and 7 bases off J, with a span of 13 bases between the germline ends. The entry originates in a study of metastatic and nonmetastatic thyroid tumors (TCRdb year 2020). Describing the broader study: Repertoires from peripheral blood and from tumor or nodule tissue samples of malignant and benign thyroid patients were compared.

Preparation of the library involved PCR. This sample was sequenced with an Illumina HiSeq 4000. High-throughput sequencing was used to profile the TCR beta-chain CDR3 region of every patient. The paper's processing steps were these. CDR3 differences across clinicopathological groups were used to build a classifier for discriminating distant-metastatic papillary thyroid cancer patients. The Shannon index was used to measure repertoire diversity, and the Morisita-Horn index was used to measure how similar tumor and blood repertoires were. The raw public reads went through TCRdb reprocessing: fastp at Q25, MiXCR clone calling, in-frame beta chains kept. TCRdb, rather than the study authors, made the V and J calls. The sample table holds around 10,000 clones, of which 30% were seen once. Roughly 16% of the sample rests with the top ten. No patient had received any treatment before thyroid surgery. Using T-cell receptor beta sequencing, the study looked back at clinical samples from patients collected from about 2011 to 2018.

The research as a whole found: TCR beta diversity was reported as significantly higher in malignant tumors than in benign nodules, in both blood and tumor samples.

The chain is made from TRBV5-1 and TRBJ1-4; perhaps TRBD1 is the D gene, with 5 bases matching. The sample consisted of tumor tissue. The sequence derives from a female donor with papillary thyroid cancer or a benign thyroid nodule (not recorded which). Some clones in this sample may be carry-over from other donors' samples. The CDR3 region reads CASSYDSLSEKLFF. Here is the DNA: TGCGCCAGCAGCTACGACAGCCTGAGTGAAAAACTGTTTTTT.